The 20 T cell receptor beta chains below come from one sample, sequenced in a study of immune evolution from preneoplasia to lung adenocarcinoma. Data came from immunoSEQ multiplex PCR; TCRdb stores just in-frame clones and leaves some out. This sample has 11,000 to 15,000 clones, with approximately 80% found just once. Sequencing was carried out using FFPE minimally invasive lung adenocarcinoma tissue. These receptors came from an older person with lung adenocarcinoma.

This clone is a singleton in its sample. The V call is TRBV5-1, the J call TRBJ2-7, with D possibly being TRBD1 or TRBD2 (5 bases each). The CDR3 consists of 14 residues. Trimming left V 0 bases short and J 5 bases short, with 12 bases between. The germline CDR1 and CDR2 sequences are SGHRS and YFSETQ. This CDR3 reads CASSLVSGRDEQYF. Here the CDR3 DNA reads TGCGCCAGCAGCTTGGTTTCGGGGCGGGACGAGCAGTACTTC.

V is TRBV29-1 and J is TRBJ2-7; the D gene is possibly TRBD1 (6 bases). The CDR3 extends over 13 amino acids. Germline V CDR1 and CDR2: SQVTM, ANQGSEA. Trimming left V 5 bases short and J 0 bases short, with 11 bases between. CDR3 nucleotides: TGCAGCGTTAGGGGGAAGAGCTCCTACGAGCAGTACTTC. It translates to CSVRGKSSYEQYF.

The CDR3 nucleotides are TGCGCCAGCAGCGGGACCCGACAGGGGGCAAGCATTCAGTACTTC. Amino acid sequence: CASSGTRQGASIQYF. V and J are TRBV4-1 and TRBJ2-4, with TRBD1 matching over 10 bases. Germline V CDR1 and CDR2: MGHRA, YSYEKL. The CDR3 loop spans 15 amino acids. The trim removed 5 bases at V and 9 bases at J, leaving 10 bases unmatched.

DNA of the CDR3: TGTGCCAGCAGTGAAGTGACCACGATTAACGTCAATGAGCAGTTCTTC. Protein sequence: CASSEVTTINVNEQFF. This sequence joins TRBV2 and TRBJ2-1, with no clear D. Germline loops: CDR1 SNHLY, CDR2 FYNNEI. Trimming took off 1 base at V and 6 bases at J, with 16 bases between the two ends. The CDR3 totals 16 residues.

This clone was observed a handful of times. CDR3 region: CASSWNSGTGNQPQHF. The CDR3 region has the DNA TGTGCCAGCAGTTGGAATTCCGGGACAGGGAATCAGCCCCAGCATTTT. The gene calls are TRBV28 and TRBJ1-5; 9 nucleotides match TRBD1. Germline V gene sequence: CDR1 MDHEN, CDR2 SYDVKM. The V segment lost 4 bases and the J segment 4 bases; nucleotides outside the gene matches: 8. The CDR3 totals 16 residues.

The V call is TRBV28, the J call TRBJ1-3; D not resolved. Germline V gene sequence: CDR1 MDHEN, CDR2 SYDVKM. Trimming took 3 bases from V and 4 from J, leaving 13 bases between them. CDR3 length equals 15 residues. The CDR3 DNA sequence: TGTGCCAGCAGTTTCGTTGGAGGTGTAGGAAACACCATATATTTT. Its protein is CASSFVGGVGNTIYF.

The chain couples TRBV5-4 to TRBJ2-7; TRBD1 or TRBD2 may be the D gene (7 bases each). The CDR3 loop spans 14 amino acids. Germline CDR1 reads SGHNT; CDR2 reads YYREEE (reference sequence). The V end was cut by 4 bases, the J end by 0 bases, with 11 bases between. The CDR3 DNA sequence: TGTGCCAGCAGCCCAGGGGGGGGCTCCTACGAGCAGTACTTC. It yields the protein CASSPGGGSYEQYF.

This clone was seen more than once but under ten times. The chain carries TRBV5-1 and TRBJ1-1, with D perhaps TRBD1 (6 bases). Germline CDR1 and CDR2: SGHRS and YFSETQ. This CDR3 has 15 amino acids. Trimming cost V 0 bases and J 5 bases, with 14 bases left between them. CDR3 protein: CASSLEAGAETEAFF. The CDR3 region has the DNA TGCGCCAGCAGCTTGGAGGCAGGGGCGGAGACTGAAGCTTTCTTT.

The chain combines TRBV28 with TRBJ1-3, with 8 bases identical to TRBD1. This CDR3 is 13 amino acids long. Germline trimming cut 8 bases from V and 3 bases from J; bases unmatched to any gene: 3. Germline loops: CDR1 MDHEN, CDR2 SYDVKM. The CDR3 sequence is CASWTGSGNTIYF. For the CDR3, the DNA is TGTGCCAGCTGGACAGGGAGTGGAAACACCATATATTTT. Drawing the rest from reference TRBV28 and TRBJ1-3, the complete variable domain is DVKVTQSSRYLVKRTGEKVFLECVQDMDHENMFWYRQDPGLGLRLIYFSYDVKMKEKGDIPEGYSVSREKKERFSLILESASTNQTSMYLCASWTGSGNTIYFGEGSWLTVV.

This CDR3 is CASRQDSHRTTEAFF. CDR3 bases: TGTGCCAGCAGGCAGGACAGTCATCGGACCACTGAAGCTTTCTTT. The chain employs TRBV6-6 and TRBJ1-1, with D possibly being TRBD1 (6 bases). CDR1 and CDR2 from the germline V gene are MNHNY and SVGAGI (reference sequence). The CDR3 has 15 residues. Between the trimmed V and J ends, which lost 6 bases and 4 bases, there was a span of 18 bases.

This chain links TRBV29-1 with TRBJ2-2; TRBD1 matches 8 bases. Germline V lookup: CDR1 SQVTM, CDR2 ANQGSEA. The length of the CDR3 is 13 residues. Trimming took 8 bases from V and 7 from J; bases not matched to a gene: 9. CDR3 in amino acids: CSISDRANGELFF. CDR3 bases: TGCAGCATCTCGGACAGGGCGAACGGGGAGCTGTTTTTT.

This chain links TRBV2 with TRBJ2-1; weak D call: TRBD2 (6 bases). This CDR3 spans 15 amino acids. The V gene's germline CDR1 is SNHLY and CDR2 FYNNEI. V was clipped by 3 bases and J by 4 bases, with 13 bases between them. The CDR3 nucleotides read TGTGCCAGCAGTGACGGGGGAACTGGTTACAATGAGCAGTTCTTC. It is translated as CASSDGGTGYNEQFF.

V is TRBV5-6 and J is TRBJ2-7; D uncertain. Germline CDR1 SGHDT, CDR2 YYEEEE. Trimming took off 0 bases at V and 4 bases at J, with 5 bases between the two ends. The CDR3 consists of 12 residues. CDR3 protein: CASSLGVYEQYF. As DNA, the CDR3 is TGTGCCAGCAGCTTGGGAGTTTACGAGCAGTACTTC.

The V and J genes are TRBV7-5 and TRBJ1-3. TRBV7-5 is an annotated pseudogene. The CDR3 is 14 residues long. The CDR3 nucleotides read TGTGCCAGAAGCTTAATCAAACTCGGAAACACCATATATTTT. It is translated as CARSLIKLGNTIYF.

The chain employs TRBV2 and TRBJ2-2; 12 bases agree with TRBD1. This CDR3 region has 17 residues. The germline V gene has CDR1 SNHLY and CDR2 FYNNEI. The V segment lost 8 bases and the J segment 0 bases; nucleotides outside the gene matches: 7. In DNA, the CDR3 is TGTGCCAGCGTTTCCGGGACAGGGGGCGCGAACACCGGGGAGCTGTTTTTT. Protein: CASVSGTGGANTGELFF.

The V and J genes are TRBV4-1 and TRBJ1-6; D possibly corresponds to TRBD1 (5 bases). Germline assignment: CDR1 MGHRA and CDR2 YSYEKL. The CDR3 spans 12 residues. With 0 bases removed from V and 14 bases from J, the gap between germline ends came to 8 bases. In nucleotides, the CDR3 is TGCGCCAGCAGCCAAGAACGGGGGGCCCTCCACTTT. This encodes CASSQERGALHF.

The rearrangement joins TRBV2 to TRBJ2-3, with 8 positions matching TRBD1. CDR3 length: 15 amino acids. Germline-derived CDR1 and CDR2 are SNHLY and FYNNEI. Trimming removed 4 bases from V and 4 bases from J; junction bases left unmatched: 7. The CDR3: CASSGGRGRADTQYF. CDR3 nucleotides: TGTGCCAGCAGTGGCGGCAGGGGGCGAGCAGATACGCAGTATTTT.

This clone occurred a few times. The V call is TRBV14, the J call TRBJ2-3; 9 bases are a match to TRBD1. Germline CDR1 and CDR2: SGHDN and FVKESK. This CDR3 is built from 14 residues. Trimming cost V 7 bases and J 1 base; bases outside gene matches: 3. DNA for the CDR3: TGTGCCAGCACGGACAGGGGTCGCACAGATACGCAGTATTTT. As protein: CASTDRGRTDTQYF.

The chain employs TRBV19 and TRBJ1-2, with 7 bases identical to TRBD1. Germline CDR1 LNHDA, CDR2 SQIVND (reference sequence). The V segment lost 6 bases and the J segment 7 bases; nucleotides outside the gene matches: 5. The CDR3 spans 12 residues. CDR3 protein: CASRTTGSGYTF. The CDR3 nucleotides are TGTGCCAGTAGGACGACAGGGTCTGGCTACACCTTC.

The V and J genes are TRBV19 and TRBJ1-1, with TRBD1 as a possible D gene (5 bases). The CDR3 has 16 amino acids. Trimming removed 7 bases at V and 3 bases at J, with 21 bases between. CDR1 LNHDA and CDR2 SQIVND come from the germline V gene (reference sequence). The CDR3 here is CASTPWGTLQHTEAFF. CDR3 nucleotide sequence: TGTGCCAGTACCCCATGGGGGACCCTCCAGCACACTGAAGCTTTCTTT.